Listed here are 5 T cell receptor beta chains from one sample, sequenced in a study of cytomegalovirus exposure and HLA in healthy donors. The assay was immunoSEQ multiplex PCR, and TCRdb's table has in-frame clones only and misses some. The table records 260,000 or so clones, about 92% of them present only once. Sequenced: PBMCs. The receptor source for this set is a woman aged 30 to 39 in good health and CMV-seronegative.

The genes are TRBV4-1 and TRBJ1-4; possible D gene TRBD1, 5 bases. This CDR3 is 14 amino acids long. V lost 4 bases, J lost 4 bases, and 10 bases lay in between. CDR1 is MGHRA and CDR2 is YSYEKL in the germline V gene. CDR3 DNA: TGCGCCAGCAGCCCACCGGGGGTTAATGAAAAACTGTTTTTT. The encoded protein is CASSPPGVNEKLFF.

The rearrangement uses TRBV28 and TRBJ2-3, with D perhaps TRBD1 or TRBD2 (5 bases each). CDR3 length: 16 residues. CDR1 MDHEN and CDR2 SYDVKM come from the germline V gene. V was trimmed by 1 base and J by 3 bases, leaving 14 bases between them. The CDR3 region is CASSLFGTVGTDTQYF. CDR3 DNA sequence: TGTGCCAGCAGTTTATTTGGGACGGTGGGGACAGATACGCAGTATTTT.

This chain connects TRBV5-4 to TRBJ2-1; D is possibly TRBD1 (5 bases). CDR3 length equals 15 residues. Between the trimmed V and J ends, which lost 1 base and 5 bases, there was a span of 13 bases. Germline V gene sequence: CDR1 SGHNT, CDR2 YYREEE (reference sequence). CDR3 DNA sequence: TGTGCCAGCAGCTTGCAGGGTCGCTTCAACAATGAGCAGTTCTTC. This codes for CASSLQGRFNNEQFF.

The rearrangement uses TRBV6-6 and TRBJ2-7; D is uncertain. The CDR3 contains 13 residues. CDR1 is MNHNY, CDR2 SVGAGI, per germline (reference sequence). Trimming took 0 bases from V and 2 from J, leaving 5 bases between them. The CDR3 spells CASSYSLAYEQYF. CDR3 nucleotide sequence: TGTGCCAGCAGTTACTCGTTGGCCTACGAGCAGTACTTC.

The CDR3 nucleotides read TGTGCCAGTTCCATCCTGGGGGGCGGGGGTGAGACCCAGTACTTC. Its translation: CASSILGGGGETQYF. The chain has TRBV19 and TRBJ2-5; perhaps TRBD2 as D (7 bases). This CDR3 is 15 amino acids long. Trimming shortened V by 8 bases and J by 5 bases, and 21 bases separated the two germline ends. Germline loops: CDR1 LNHDA, CDR2 SQIVND (reference sequence).